This T cell receptor beta chain is drawn from a study of shared clonotypes between healthy human individuals. Regarding the study as a whole: Although depth was large, rarefaction showed that sequencing of the sorted subsets was incomplete.

Every subset's genomic DNA went evenly onto several immunoSEQ plates. Repertoires were generated with immunoSEQ multiplex PCR, while TCRdb's copy carries only in-frame clones and drops some. This table has roughly 2.5 million clones, around 90% appearing once. CDR3 length: 16 amino acids. Germline V gene sequence: CDR1 SEHNR, CDR2 FQNEAQ (reference sequence). V trimming: 5 bases; J trimming: 0 bases; junction bases outside the gene matches: 5. On this clone itself: Its antigen is not known.

Source material: naive CD4+ T cells sorted from blood. Indicated subset: CD45RA+ positively selected. The TCR was taken from a man aged 18 to 30 in good health. The genes are TRBV7-9 and TRBJ1-3; TRBD1 agrees at 9 bases. CDR3 residues: CASSPGQGNSGNTIYF. CDR3 DNA: TGTGCCAGCAGCCCCGGACAGGGGAACTCTGGAAACACCATATATTTT.